The sequence of this T cell receptor beta chain was determined in a study of CD8 T cells in Susac syndrome. Random hexamers served to reverse transcribe roughly 0.5 to 1 ug RNA. TCRdb passed the immunoSEQ multiplex PCR reads through MiXCR, listing each CDR3 protein once. The sample yields some 200,000 distinct CDR3 sequences, approximately 95% seen once. CDR3 length: 14 amino acids. The germline V and J ends were trimmed by 3 bases and 2 bases, with 11 bases remaining between them. V usage is TRBV12-3 or TRBV12-4 and J usage is TRBJ2-7; possible D gene TRBD2, 7 bases. Sequenced: CD4+ T cells from PBMCs. This receptor was taken from a human donor in good health. The CDR3, as DNA: TGTGCCAGCAGTTTGGGGGGGCAGGCCTACGAGCAGTACTTC. Amino acids: CASSLGGQAYEQYF.